This T cell receptor (beta chain) came from a study of CD8 T cells in Susac syndrome. V was cut by 0 bases and J by 3 bases, with 10 bases left in between. The CDR3 sequence is 14 residues long. The germline gives CDR1 SGDLS, CDR2 YYNGEE. The sequenced target, TCR beta, came from blood CD8+ and CD4+ T cells. Matched for age and sex, the controls were healthy donors. While CD8+ and CD4+ T cells were isolated negatively, TEMRA cells were enriched by FACS. RNA in amounts of about 0.5 to 1 ug was reverse transcribed with random hexamers. Across 54 Vbeta and 13 Jbeta, immunoSEQ multiplex PCR amplified TCR beta CDR3. TCRdb passed the immunoSEQ multiplex PCR reads through MiXCR, listing each CDR3 protein once. The sample includes 150,000 to 200,000 distinct CDR3 sequences, around 96% of them seen just once.

The source of this sequence is a human donor in good health. The source material was CD4+ T cells from PBMCs. This rearrangement joins TRBV9 to TRBJ2-7; D call uncertain. CDR3 bases: TGTGCCAGCAGCGTAGATAGTGGAAACTACGAGCAGTACTTC. As protein: CASSVDSGNYEQYF.